The 18 T cell receptor beta chains in this list originate from one sample, sequenced in a study of T-cell reconstitution after alpha-beta-depleted transplantation in children. Unique molecular identifiers were used to barcode this TCRbeta library. Each CDR3 protein is one row after TCRdb ran MiXCR on the PCR reads. Of approximately 85,000 distinct CDR3 sequences in the sample, roughly 13% were seen once. The sequencing used PBMCs, mostly from graft donor cells, collected 180 days after TCRalphabeta/CD19-depleted stem cell transplant. The receptors originated from a male patient between 2 and 10 years old who had a stem cell transplant for acute lymphoblastic leukemia, so the T cells may come from the graft donor.

This clonotype was counted a few times. The chain has TRBV7-2 and TRBJ2-5, with D unresolved. The CDR3 is 14 amino acids. Trimming removed 5 bases from V and 1 base from J, with 11 bases in between. The V gene's germline CDR1 is SGHTA and CDR2 FQGNSA. The CDR3 is CASSTDIIQETQYF. The CDR3 nucleotides are TGTGCCAGCAGCACCGACATTATCCAAGAGACCCAGTACTTC. Drawing the rest from reference TRBV7-2 and TRBJ2-5, the complete variable domain is GAGVSQSPSNKVTEKGKDVELRCDPISGHTALYWYRQSLGQGLEFLIYFQGNSAPDKSGLPSDRFSAERTGGSVSTLTIQRTQQEDSAVYLCASSTDIIQETQYFGPGTRLLVL.

The chain employs TRBV4-2 and TRBJ2-2; D gene uncertain. With 0 bases removed from V and 9 bases from J, the gap between germline ends came to 14 bases. Germline V CDR1 and CDR2: LGHNA, YNFKEQ. This CDR3 is built from 15 residues. CDR3 protein: CASSQDTRVARELFF. CDR3 nucleotide sequence: TGTGCCAGCAGCCAAGATACCCGCGTAGCCCGGGAGCTGTTTTTT.

This clonotype was recorded once. The V and J genes are TRBV7-9 and TRBJ2-1; D unresolved. CDR1 is SEHNR and CDR2 is FQNEAQ in the germline V gene (reference sequence). The V and J ends lost 7 bases and 8 bases respectively, with 6 bases between them. This CDR3 is built from 10 residues. CDR3 region: CASMTDEQFF. DNA for the CDR3: TGTGCCAGCATGACTGATGAGCAGTTCTTC.

This chain uses TRBV10-3 with TRBJ2-2; TRBD2 is a possible D gene (6 bases). The germline V gene has CDR1 ENHRY and CDR2 SYGVKD. V was shortened by 7 bases and J by 0 bases, with 15 bases between the two germline ends. The length of the CDR3 is 16 residues. CDR3 nucleotide sequence: TGTGCCATCAAGGGCGGGAACCCCTCGAACACCGGGGAGCTGTTTTTT. Translation: CAIKGGNPSNTGELFF.

This clonotype was counted a few times. This chain joins TRBV15 and TRBJ2-2, with 9 nucleotides matching TRBD1. CDR3 length: 15 residues. Germline V gene sequence: CDR1 LNHNV, CDR2 YYDKDF (reference sequence). The ends lost 0 bases at V and 5 bases at J; junction bases unmatched: 1. The CDR3 DNA sequence: TGTGCCACCAGCAGAGAGGGACAGGGTACCGGGGAGCTGTTTTTT. Encoded protein: CATSREGQGTGELFF. Drawing the rest from reference TRBV15 and TRBJ2-2, the complete variable domain is DAMVIQNPRYQVTQFGKPVTLSCSQTLNHNVMYWYQQKSSQAPKLLFHYYDKDFNNEADTPDNFQSRRPNTSFCFLDIRSPGLGDTAMYLCATSREGQGTGELFFGEGSRLTVL.

The V gene is TRBV19, the J gene TRBJ2-5; no clear D gene. Trimming took off 3 bases at V and 5 bases at J, with 10 bases between the two ends. Per the germline V gene, CDR1 is LNHDA and CDR2 is SQIVND (reference sequence). The CDR3 runs 13 residues. This CDR3 is CASSMIQSETQYF. CDR3 DNA: TGTGCCAGTAGTATGATCCAGTCGGAGACCCAGTACTTC.

The V call is TRBV7-2, the J call TRBJ2-3, with D possibly matching TRBD1 (5 bases). Germline lookup yields CDR1 SGHTA and CDR2 FQGNSA. The V end lost 3 bases, the J end lost 2 bases, and 9 bases lay between the germline ends. CDR3 size: 14 residues. The CDR3 is CASSFDSLTDTQYF. The CDR3 DNA reads TGTGCCAGCAGCTTCGACAGTCTCACAGATACGCAGTATTTT.

This clonotype turned up a few times. This chain joins TRBV20-1 and TRBJ2-1; the D gene could be TRBD1 or TRBD2 (6 bases each). The CDR3 is 14 amino acids. V lost 1 base to trimming and J lost 9 bases, with 16 bases between them. Germline V gene sequence: CDR1 DFQATT, CDR2 SNEGSKA (reference sequence). The CDR3 loop reads CSARVGGKGGEQFF. CDR3 DNA: TGCAGTGCTAGAGTTGGGGGTAAGGGGGGTGAGCAGTTCTTC.

The sample holds a few counts of this clonotype. The V and J genes are TRBV7-9 and TRBJ1-2; D is unclear. The germline CDR1 and CDR2 sequences are SEHNR and FQNEAQ (reference sequence). The CDR3 extends over 13 amino acids. Between the trimmed V and J ends, which lost 4 bases and 4 bases, there was a span of 10 bases. For the CDR3, the DNA is TGTGCCAGCAGCTCCGGCAGTAGCTATGGCTACACCTTC. Its translation is CASSSGSSYGYTF.

This clonotype came up many times. The J gene is TRBJ1-6, the V gene TRBV4-3; 9 bases match TRBD1. This CDR3 contains 17 residues. V shed 2 bases and J 6 bases; nucleotides not matched to a gene: 8. The germline gives CDR1 LGHNA, CDR2 YSLEER. The CDR3 sequence is CASSQRTGAHGNSPLHF. The CDR3, as DNA: TGCGCCAGCAGCCAAAGGACAGGGGCACATGGTAATTCACCCCTCCACTTT.

A few counts support this clonotype. The chain is built from TRBV29-1 and TRBJ2-2; weak D call: TRBD2 (6 bases). The CDR3 spans 16 residues. Germline values: CDR1 SQVTM, CDR2 ANQGSEA. Trimming removed 6 bases at V and 1 base at J, with 18 bases between. CDR3 DNA sequence: TGCAGCGTGTTAGGACTAAGAGGGATGAACACCGGGGAGCTGTTTTTT. Amino acid sequence: CSVLGLRGMNTGELFF.

V usage is TRBV24-1 and J usage is TRBJ2-7; D perhaps matches TRBD1 (6 bases). The germline V gene has CDR1 KGHDR and CDR2 SFDVKD. With 9 bases removed from V and 4 bases from J, the gap between germline ends came to 9 bases. CDR3 length: 11 amino acids. CDR3 amino acids: CATGGGYEQYF. CDR3 DNA: TGTGCCACCGGGGGCGGGTACGAGCAGTACTTC.

The rearrangement joins TRBV6-2 or TRBV6-3 to TRBJ2-7; 8 bases map to TRBD2. Trimming cost V 8 bases and J 1 base; bases outside gene matches: 7. The CDR3 runs to 14 residues. Looked up from germline, CDR1 is MNHEY and CDR2 is SVGEGT. In DNA form, the CDR3 reads TGTGCCAGCTCCTTCATAGCGGGGTCCTACGAGCAGTACTTC. Encoded protein: CASSFIAGSYEQYF.

The V gene is TRBV6-1, the J gene TRBJ2-5, with 9 bases lining up with TRBD2. Trimming at V came to 7 bases and at J to 2 bases, leaving 8 bases not matched to a gene. The CDR3 has 15 residues. From germline, CDR1 is MNHNS and CDR2 SASEGT. This CDR3 reads CASTTGSGRQETQYF. CDR3 nucleotide sequence: TGTGCCAGCACCACAGGAAGCGGGAGGCAAGAGACCCAGTACTTC.

This clonotype has a handful of counts. J is TRBJ2-5 and V is TRBV9; the D gene is possibly TRBD2 (6 bases). Trimming took off 3 bases at V and 7 bases at J, with 19 bases between the two ends. CDR3 length: 15 residues. Germline values: CDR1 SGDLS, CDR2 YYNGEE. The CDR3 coding sequence is TGTGCCAGCAGCGAATACGGACACTCGGAGGGGACCCAGTACTTC. This encodes CASSEYGHSEGTQYF. Full variable domain (outside the CDR3, taken from reference TRBV9 and TRBJ2-5): DSGVTQTPKHLITATGQRVTLRCSPRSGDLSVYWYQQSLDQGLQFLIQYYNGEERAKGNILERFSAQQFPDLHSELNLSSLELGDSALYFCASSEYGHSEGTQYFGPGTRLLVL.

This clonotype has only a few counts. The gene calls are TRBV4-3 and TRBJ1-5; D remains unclear. This CDR3 is built from 14 residues. V lost 0 bases to trimming and J lost 9 bases, with 12 bases between them. CDR1 LGHNA and CDR2 YSLEER come from the germline V gene. The DNA of the CDR3 is TGCGCCAGCAGCCAAGAGAGCTCCCGGGGGCCCCAGCATTTT. Protein: CASSQESSRGPQHF.

The J gene is TRBJ2-6, the V gene TRBV5-1; 7 positions match TRBD1. CDR1 and CDR2 from the germline V gene are SGHRS and YFSETQ. The CDR3 loop spans 16 amino acids. V lost 4 bases to trimming and J lost 4 bases; unmatched junction nucleotides: 8. The CDR3 DNA sequence: TGCGCCAGCAGCGAGACAGGGCTGGGCGGGGCCAACGTCCTGACTTTC. Translating it yields CASSETGLGGANVLTF.

The chain employs TRBV19 and TRBJ2-7; no reliable D call. The CDR3 runs to 12 residues. With 11 bases removed from V and 4 bases from J, the gap between germline ends came to 15 bases. Germline CDR1 LNHDA, CDR2 SQIVND (reference sequence). CDR3 loop: CASTPDGYEQYF. Here the CDR3 DNA reads TGTGCCTCCACCCCGGACGGGTACGAGCAGTACTTC.